Listed here is a single TCR beta chain. What it binds is unknown. The data were obtained in a study of cytomegalovirus exposure and HLA in healthy donors. The repertoire was sequenced with immunoSEQ multiplex PCR; TCRdb's copy has only in-frame clones and lacks some. The sample shows about 76,000 clones, 94% of them seen only once. Study-level points and caveats: The classifier reportedly diagnosed cytomegalovirus status with high specificity and sensitivity.

This CDR3 has 14 residues. Germline V lookup: CDR1 SGHTA, CDR2 FQGTGA. V was shortened by 1 base and J by 3 bases, with 10 bases between the two germline ends. The chain is built from TRBV7-3 and TRBJ2-7; maybe TRBD1 (5 bases). The receptor was derived from a woman under 30 in good health and CMV-seronegative. The sample was PBMCs. CDR3 sequence: CASSLNAGNYEQYF. The CDR3 DNA reads TGTGCCAGCAGCTTAAATGCAGGGAACTACGAGCAGTACTTC. Variable domain in full (rest from reference TRBV7-3 and TRBJ2-7): GAGVSQTPSNKVTEKGKYVELRCDPISGHTALYWYRQSLGQGPEFLIYFQGTGAADDSGLPNDRFFAVRPEGSVSTLKIQRTERGDSAVYLCASSLNAGNYEQYFGPGTRLTVT.